This T cell receptor (beta chain) was profiled in a study of CD8+ T cells in alopecia areata. Treatment meaning: oral pan-JAK inhibitor, 5-10 mg twice daily. RNA extraction and reverse transcription yielded cDNA as sequencing template. Clones were sequenced by immunoSEQ multiplex PCR, and TCRdb holds only the in-frame ones, with some missing. The sample shows about 200,000 clones, around three fifths of them seen only once. The junction had 15 bases not matched to a gene; V was cut back by 7 bases and J by 7 bases. CDR1 is SQVTM and CDR2 is ANQGSEA in the germline V gene. The CDR3 has 15 residues. The sequencing used CD4+ T cells sorted from blood, collected around week 50, from a patient treated with tofacitinib. The origin of this receptor is a human donor with alopecia areata. V gene TRBV29-1 combines with J gene TRBJ2-1, with 8 bases matching TRBD2. The CDR3: CSGSSGLAGRNEQFF. CDR3 coding DNA: TGCAGCGGATCCTCCGGCCTAGCGGGTCGGAATGAGCAGTTCTTC.